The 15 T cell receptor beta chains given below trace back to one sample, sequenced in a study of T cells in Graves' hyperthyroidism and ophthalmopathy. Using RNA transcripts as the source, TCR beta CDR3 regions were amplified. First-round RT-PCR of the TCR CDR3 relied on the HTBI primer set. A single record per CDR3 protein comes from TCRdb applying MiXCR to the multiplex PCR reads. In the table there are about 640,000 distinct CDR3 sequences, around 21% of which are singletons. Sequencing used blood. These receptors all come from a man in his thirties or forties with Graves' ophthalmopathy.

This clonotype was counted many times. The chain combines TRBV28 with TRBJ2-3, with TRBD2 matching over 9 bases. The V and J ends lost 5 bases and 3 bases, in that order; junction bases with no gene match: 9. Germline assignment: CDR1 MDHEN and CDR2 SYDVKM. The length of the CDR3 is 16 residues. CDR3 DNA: TGTGCCAGCAGTGAGGCGAGCGGGAGGACTACAGATACGCAGTATTTT. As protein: CASSEASGRTTDTQYF.

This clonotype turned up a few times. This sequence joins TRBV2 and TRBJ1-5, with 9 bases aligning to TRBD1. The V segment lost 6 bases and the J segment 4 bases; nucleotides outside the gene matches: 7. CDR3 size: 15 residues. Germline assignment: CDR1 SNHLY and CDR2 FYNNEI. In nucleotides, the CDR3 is TGTGCCAGCAGCTCAGGGACAGGGAGAAATCAGCCCCAGCATTTT. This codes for CASSSGTGRNQPQHF.

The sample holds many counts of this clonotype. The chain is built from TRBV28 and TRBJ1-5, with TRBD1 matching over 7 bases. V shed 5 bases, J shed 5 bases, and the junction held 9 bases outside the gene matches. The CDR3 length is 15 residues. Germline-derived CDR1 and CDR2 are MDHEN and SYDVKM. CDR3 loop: CASSRPGGGDQPQHF. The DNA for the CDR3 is TGTGCCAGCAGTAGACCCGGAGGGGGCGATCAGCCCCAGCATTTT.

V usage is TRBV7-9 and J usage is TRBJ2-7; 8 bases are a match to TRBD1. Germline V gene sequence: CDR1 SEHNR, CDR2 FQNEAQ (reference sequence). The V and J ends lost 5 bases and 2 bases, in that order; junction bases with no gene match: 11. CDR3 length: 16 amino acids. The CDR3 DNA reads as TGTGCCAGCAGCGCAGGACAGGGACAGTACCCCTACGAGCAGTACTTC. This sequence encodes CASSAGQGQYPYEQYF.

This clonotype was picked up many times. The CDR3 DNA sequence: TGCAGCGTTGAAGTCAGGTCCTATGGCTACACCTTC. Its translation: CSVEVRSYGYTF. The V call is TRBV29-1, the J call TRBJ1-2; D not certain. Germline V gene data show CDR1 as SQVTM and CDR2 as ANQGSEA. The ends were cut back, 1 base at V and 4 bases at J, with 7 bases in the middle. This CDR3 has 12 amino acids. Full variable domain (outside the CDR3, taken from reference TRBV29-1 and TRBJ1-2): SAVISQKPSRDICQRGTSLTIQCQVDSQVTMMFWYRQQPGQSLTLIATANQGSEATYESGFVIDKFPISRPNLTFSTLTVSNMSPEDSSIYLCSVEVRSYGYTFGSGTRLTVV.

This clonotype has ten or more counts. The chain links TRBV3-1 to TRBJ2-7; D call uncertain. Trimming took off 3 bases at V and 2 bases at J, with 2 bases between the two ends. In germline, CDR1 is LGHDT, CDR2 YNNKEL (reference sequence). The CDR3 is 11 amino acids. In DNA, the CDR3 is TGTGCCAGCAGCCACACCTACGAGCAGTACTTC. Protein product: CASSHTYEQYF.

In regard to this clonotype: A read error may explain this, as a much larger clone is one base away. CDR3 sequence: CASSRAQETQYF. The CDR3 DNA reads as TGTGCCAGCAGCAGGGCCCAAGAGACCCAGTACTTC. The V call is TRBV11-2, the J call TRBJ2-5; D not resolved. The germline gives CDR1 SGHAT, CDR2 FQNNGV. Trimming stripped 5 bases from V and 1 base from J, with 5 bases between. The CDR3 sequence is 12 residues long.

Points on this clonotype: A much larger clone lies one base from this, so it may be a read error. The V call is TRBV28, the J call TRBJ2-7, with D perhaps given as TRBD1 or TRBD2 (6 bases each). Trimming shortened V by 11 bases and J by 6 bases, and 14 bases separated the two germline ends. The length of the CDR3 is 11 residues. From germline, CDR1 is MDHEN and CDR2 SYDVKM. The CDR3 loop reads CAGTSGAEQYF. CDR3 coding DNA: TGTGCCGGCACCTCGGGGGCCGAGCAGTACTTC.

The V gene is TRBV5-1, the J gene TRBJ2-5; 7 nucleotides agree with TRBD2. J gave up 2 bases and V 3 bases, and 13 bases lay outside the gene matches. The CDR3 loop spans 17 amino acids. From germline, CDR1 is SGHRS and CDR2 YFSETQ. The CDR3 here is CASSSFLGGNQQETQYF. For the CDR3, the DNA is TGCGCCAGCAGCTCCTTCTTGGGGGGGAACCAGCAAGAGACCCAGTACTTC.

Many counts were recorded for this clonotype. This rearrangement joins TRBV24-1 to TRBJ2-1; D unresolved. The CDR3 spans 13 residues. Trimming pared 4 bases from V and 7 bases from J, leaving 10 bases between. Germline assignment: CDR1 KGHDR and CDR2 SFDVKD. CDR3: CATSDPTDNEQFF. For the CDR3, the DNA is TGTGCCACCAGTGACCCGACGGATAATGAGCAGTTCTTC.

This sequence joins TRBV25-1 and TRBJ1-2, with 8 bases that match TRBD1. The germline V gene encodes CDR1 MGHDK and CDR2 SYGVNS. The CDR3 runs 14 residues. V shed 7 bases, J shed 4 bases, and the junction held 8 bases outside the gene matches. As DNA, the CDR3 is TGTGCCAGCACCCCCCAGGGGGCTTTCTATGGCTACACCTTC. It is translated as CASTPQGAFYGYTF.

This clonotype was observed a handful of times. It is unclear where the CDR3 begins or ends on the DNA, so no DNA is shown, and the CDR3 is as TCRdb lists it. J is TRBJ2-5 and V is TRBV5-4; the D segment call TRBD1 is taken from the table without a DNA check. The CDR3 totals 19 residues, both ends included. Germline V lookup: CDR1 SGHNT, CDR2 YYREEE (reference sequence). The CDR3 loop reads CASSSGETQYFGRTPAQYF.

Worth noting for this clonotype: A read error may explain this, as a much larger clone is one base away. The DNA for the CDR3 is TGCGCCAGCAGCTTTCATACTGGGGCGAACTCCTACGATGAGCAGTTCTTC. Translation gives CASSFHTGANSYDEQFF. The gene calls are TRBV5-1 and TRBJ2-1, with a tentative D call TRBD1 (5 bases). CDR1 SGHRS and CDR2 YFSETQ come from the germline V gene. This CDR3 contains 17 residues.

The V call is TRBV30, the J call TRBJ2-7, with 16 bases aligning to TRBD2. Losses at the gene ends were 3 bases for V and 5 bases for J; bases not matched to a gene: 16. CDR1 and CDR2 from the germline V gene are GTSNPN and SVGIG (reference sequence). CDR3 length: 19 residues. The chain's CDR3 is CAWSEGLAGGDFLDHEQYF. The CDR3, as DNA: TGTGCCTGGAGCGAGGGACTAGCGGGAGGGGACTTTCTGGATCACGAGCAGTACTTC.

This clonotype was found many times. The CDR3 loop reads CASSPAGQGAWEQFF. In DNA, the CDR3 is TGTGCCAGCAGCCCAGCGGGACAGGGGGCATGGGAGCAGTTCTTC. The chain recombines TRBV11-2 with TRBJ2-1; 12 bases match TRBD1. The CDR3 runs 15 residues. From germline, CDR1 is SGHAT and CDR2 FQNNGV. The ends lost 5 bases at V and 10 bases at J; junction bases unmatched: 9.